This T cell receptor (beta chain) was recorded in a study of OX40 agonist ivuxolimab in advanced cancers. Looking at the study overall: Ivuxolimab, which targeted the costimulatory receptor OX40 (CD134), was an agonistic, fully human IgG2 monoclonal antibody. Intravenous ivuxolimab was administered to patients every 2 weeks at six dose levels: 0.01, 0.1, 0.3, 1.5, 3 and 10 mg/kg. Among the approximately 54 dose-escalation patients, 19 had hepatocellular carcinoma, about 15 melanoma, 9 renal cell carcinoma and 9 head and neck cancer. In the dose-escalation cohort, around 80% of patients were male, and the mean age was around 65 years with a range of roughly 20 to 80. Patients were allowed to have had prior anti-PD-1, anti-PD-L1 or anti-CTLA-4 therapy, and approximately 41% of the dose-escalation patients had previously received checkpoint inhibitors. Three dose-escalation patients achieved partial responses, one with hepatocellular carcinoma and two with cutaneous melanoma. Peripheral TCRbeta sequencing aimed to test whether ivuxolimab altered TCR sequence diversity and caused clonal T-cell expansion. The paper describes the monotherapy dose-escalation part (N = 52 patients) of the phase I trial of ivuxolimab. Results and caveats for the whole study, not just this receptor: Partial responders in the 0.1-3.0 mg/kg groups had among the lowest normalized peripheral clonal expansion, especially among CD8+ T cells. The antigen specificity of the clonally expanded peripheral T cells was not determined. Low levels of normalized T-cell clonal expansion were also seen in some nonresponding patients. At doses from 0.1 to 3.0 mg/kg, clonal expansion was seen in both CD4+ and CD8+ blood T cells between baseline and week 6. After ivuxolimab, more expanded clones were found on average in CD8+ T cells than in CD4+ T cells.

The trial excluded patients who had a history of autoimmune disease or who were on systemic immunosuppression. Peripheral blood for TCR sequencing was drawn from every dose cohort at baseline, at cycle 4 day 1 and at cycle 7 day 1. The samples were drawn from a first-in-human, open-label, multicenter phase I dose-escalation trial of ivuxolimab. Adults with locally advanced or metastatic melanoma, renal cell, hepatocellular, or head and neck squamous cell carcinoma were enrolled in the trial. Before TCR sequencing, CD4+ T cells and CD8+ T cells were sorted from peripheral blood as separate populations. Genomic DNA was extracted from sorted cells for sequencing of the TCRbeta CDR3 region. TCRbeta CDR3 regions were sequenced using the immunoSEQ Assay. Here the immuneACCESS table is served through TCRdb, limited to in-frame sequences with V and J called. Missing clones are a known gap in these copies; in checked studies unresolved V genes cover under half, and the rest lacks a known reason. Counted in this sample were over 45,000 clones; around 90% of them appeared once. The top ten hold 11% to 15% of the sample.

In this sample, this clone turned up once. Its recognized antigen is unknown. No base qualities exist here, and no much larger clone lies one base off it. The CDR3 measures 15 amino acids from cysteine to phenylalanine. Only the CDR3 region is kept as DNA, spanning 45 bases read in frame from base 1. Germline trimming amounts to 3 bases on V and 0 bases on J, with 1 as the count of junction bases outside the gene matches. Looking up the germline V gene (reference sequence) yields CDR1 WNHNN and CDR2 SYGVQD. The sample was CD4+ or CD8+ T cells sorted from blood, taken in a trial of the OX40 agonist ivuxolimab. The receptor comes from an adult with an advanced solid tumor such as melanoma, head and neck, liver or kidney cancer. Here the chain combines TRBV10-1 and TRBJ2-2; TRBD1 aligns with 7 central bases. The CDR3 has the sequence CASSDTGANTGELFF. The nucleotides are TGCGCCAGCAGTGATACAGGGGCGAACACCGGGGAGCTGTTTTTT.